This T cell receptor beta chain was retrieved from a study of blood T cell repertoires in COVID-19. The V and J ends lost 10 bases and 5 bases respectively, with 19 bases between them. Germline V lookup: CDR1 SGHNT, CDR2 YYREEE (reference sequence). This CDR3 has 14 residues. Assay: immunoSEQ multiplex PCR; the TCRdb copy retains only in-frame clones and omits some. The sample consists of approximately 280,000 clones, 85% to 90% of them appearing once. The receptor was isolated from a man in his forties with acute or convalescent COVID-19. This rearrangement joins TRBV5-4 to TRBJ2-1; D is uncertain. Sequencing was performed on peripheral blood. The CDR3 region is CADEVGENNNEQFF. CDR3 nucleotides: TGTGCCGATGAGGTCGGAGAAAACAACAATGAGCAGTTCTTC.